This T cell receptor beta chain appears in the sequencing data of a study of blood T cell repertoires in COVID-19. Study summary: Specimens from acute and convalescent COVID-19 originated in the United States, Italy and Spain. Sample material is recorded as cDNA or gDNA derived from T cells, B-cell-depleted T cells, or PBMCs.

The germline V gene encodes CDR1 SEHNR and CDR2 FQNEAQ (reference sequence). With 5 bases clipped from V and 4 bases from J, the junction kept 7 bases outside the gene matches. This CDR3 has 14 amino acids. Per the original data handling: Amplified reference gene primers provided the basis for estimating nucleated cell counts. Libraries were prepared by immunoSEQ multiplex PCR; TCRdb keeps only in-frame clonotypes and omits some of them. V and J calls and clone size come straight from that table; D and trimming were deduced from the DNA. The profile covers about 12,000 clones, with 73% appearing a single time and roughly 30% taken by the ten largest. This clone was counted a single time.

Sequencing was performed on peripheral blood. This TCR derives from a human donor in a cohort sampled during active COVID-19. The chain recombines TRBV7-9 with TRBJ2-7; 8 bases align to TRBD1. CDR3 loop: CASSRTGRRYEQYF. CDR3 in DNA: TGTGCCAGCAGCCGGACAGGGAGGCGGTACGAGCAGTACTTC.